A single sample is the source of the 19 T cell receptor beta chains below, sequenced in a study of T cells in Graves' hyperthyroidism and ophthalmopathy (dated by TCRdb to the late 2010s). Libraries were prepared through multiplex PCR. Sequencer: Illumina HiSeq 2000. The TCR beta CDR3 regions were amplified from RNA transcripts. For the first round of RT-PCR on the TCR CDR3, the HTBI primer set was used together with the Qiagen OneStep RT-PCR kit. TCRdb took the public reads, trimmed them with fastp at Q25, ran MiXCR for clone calling and kept in-frame beta chains. Records with the same CDR3 protein are collapsed into one entry carrying the most frequent genes and DNA. The sample table lists 250,000 to 350,000 distinct CDR3 sequences, about 17% of them with a count of one. Over 45% of the sample rests with the top ten. Sequences were obtained from blood. The receptors were gathered from a woman aged 55-69 years with Graves' ophthalmopathy.

There are a few counts of this clonotype. The CDR3 region has the DNA TGTGCCAGCAGTTCGCGACAGGCCACCTACGAGCAGTACTTC. This encodes CASSSRQATYEQYF. The rearrangement links TRBV27 to TRBJ2-7; TRBD1 might be the D (6 bases). Germline V CDR1 and CDR2: MNHEY, SMNVEV (reference sequence). With 4 bases removed from V and 2 bases from J, the gap between germline ends came to 12 bases. This CDR3 contains 14 residues.

This sequence joins TRBV5-6 and TRBJ1-2, with D hard to call. CDR1 and CDR2 from the germline V gene are SGHDT and YYEEEE. Trimming cost V 1 base and J 7 bases, with 17 bases left between them. The CDR3 spans 15 residues. CDR3: CASSLFGDSLFGYTF. DNA for the CDR3: TGTGCCAGCAGCTTGTTCGGAGATTCGTTGTTTGGCTACACCTTC.

In its sample, this clonotype was seen many times. This chain joins TRBV5-1 and TRBJ1-2; TRBD1 agrees at 9 bases. The CDR3 loop spans 15 amino acids. Germline-derived CDR1 and CDR2 are SGHRS and YFSETQ. The V gene end was trimmed by 6 bases and the J gene end by 1 base; junction bases not matched to a gene: 7. This CDR3 reads CASKPTGGHNYGYTF. CDR3 nucleotide sequence: TGCGCCAGCAAGCCAACAGGGGGCCATAACTATGGCTACACCTTC.

The sample holds many counts of this clonotype. This chain connects TRBV20-1 to TRBJ2-1, with a weak D call TRBD2 (5 bases). Trimming took off 3 bases at V and 0 bases at J, with 9 bases between the two ends. The germline V gene encodes CDR1 DFQATT and CDR2 SNEGSKA (reference sequence). There are 14 residues in the CDR3. The CDR3 sequence: CSARSAGSYNEQFF. CDR3 nucleotides: TGCAGTGCTAGGTCGGCGGGCTCCTACAATGAGCAGTTCTTC.

This clonotype has a count of ten or more. This sequence joins TRBV6-1 and TRBJ1-5, with 7 positions matching TRBD1. Trimming cost V 2 bases and J 15 bases; bases outside gene matches: 10. The CDR3 has 13 residues. Germline V gives CDR1 MNHNS, CDR2 SASEGT. This chain's CDR3 is CASSEIRDSQAHF. DNA for the CDR3: TGTGCCAGCAGTGAAATCCGGGACAGTCAGGCGCATTTT.

This clonotype has ten or more counts. The chain employs TRBV6-1 and TRBJ1-1, with D uncertain. Per the germline V gene, CDR1 is MNHNS and CDR2 is SASEGT. Between the trimmed V and J ends, which lost 0 bases and 3 bases, there was a span of 8 bases. The CDR3 has 14 residues. The CDR3 loop is CASSEAQRYTEAFF. The CDR3 nucleotides read TGTGCCAGCAGTGAAGCGCAAAGGTACACTGAAGCTTTCTTT.

In this sample, this clonotype turned up many times. The J gene is TRBJ1-1, the V gene TRBV2; possibly TRBD1 for D (6 bases). Germline CDR1 SNHLY, CDR2 FYNNEI. There are 14 residues in the CDR3. V lost 6 bases to trimming and J lost 5 bases, with 16 bases between them. CDR3 in amino acids: CASSATGGGTEAFF. Here the CDR3 DNA reads TGTGCCAGCAGCGCCACAGGAGGGGGAACTGAAGCTTTCTTT.

This clonotype was picked up a small number of times. The genes are TRBV20-1 and TRBJ2-6, with 9 nucleotides matching TRBD2. Germline lookup yields CDR1 DFQATT and CDR2 SNEGSKA (reference sequence). Trimming at V came to 3 bases and at J to 2 bases, leaving 5 bases not matched to a gene. The CDR3 contains 16 residues. CDR3 in amino acids: CSASGLAGAGANVLTF. In DNA, the CDR3 is TGCAGTGCTAGCGGATTAGCGGGAGCTGGGGCCAACGTCCTGACTTTC.

There are many counts of this clonotype. The chain joins TRBV20-1 to TRBJ1-1; tentative D call: TRBD1 (5 bases). The CDR3 loop spans 14 amino acids. Germline lookup yields CDR1 DFQATT and CDR2 SNEGSKA (reference sequence). Trimming left V 1 base short and J 0 bases short, with 9 bases between. CDR3 amino acids: CSARGGAMNTEAFF. For the CDR3, the DNA is TGCAGTGCTAGAGGTGGGGCCATGAACACTGAAGCTTTCTTT.

This clonotype has more than one count but fewer than ten. This sequence joins TRBV29-1 and TRBJ1-2; the D gene is possibly TRBD1 (6 bases). The CDR3 contains 15 residues. Germline CDR1 and CDR2: SQVTM and ANQGSEA. The V and J ends lost 6 bases and 2 bases respectively, with 19 bases between them. CDR3: CSVDQTRGANYGYTF. The CDR3 nucleotides read TGCAGCGTGGACCAAACCCGGGGGGCGAACTATGGCTACACCTTC.

This clonotype was counted at least ten times. The CDR3 reads CASSYSRGNSYEQYF. Here the CDR3 DNA reads TGTGCCAGCAGCTATAGCCGGGGAAACTCCTACGAGCAGTACTTC. This chain uses TRBV11-1 with TRBJ2-7, with a weak D call TRBD2 (5 bases). Germline V CDR1 and CDR2: SGHAT, FQDESV (reference sequence). The CDR3 is 15 amino acids. V gave up 4 bases and J gave up 0 bases, with 13 bases separating them.

This clonotype was counted many times. The chain is built from TRBV24-1 and TRBJ1-1; tentatively, D is TRBD1 (5 bases). The CDR3 spans 14 residues. The germline gives CDR1 KGHDR, CDR2 SFDVKD. Trimming pared 3 bases from V and 12 bases from J, leaving 19 bases between. The CDR3 sequence is CATSDRVAGIDTFF. DNA of the CDR3: TGTGCCACCAGTGATAGGGTGGCAGGGATTGACACTTTCTTT.

This clonotype was counted ten times or more. This rearrangement joins TRBV6-1 to TRBJ1-5, with 9 bases lining up with TRBD1. The CDR3 has 15 amino acids. Germline-derived CDR1 and CDR2 are MNHNS and SASEGT. Germline trimming cut 6 bases from V and 1 base from J; bases unmatched to any gene: 4. The CDR3 DNA is TGTGCCAGCAGGGGGACAGGGAAAAGCAATCAGCCCCAGCATTTT. As protein: CASRGTGKSNQPQHF.

This clonotype was detected a few times. This chain connects TRBV19 to TRBJ2-7, with 13 positions matching TRBD2. The CDR3 has 17 residues. The V gene's germline CDR1 is LNHDA and CDR2 SQIVND (reference sequence). The junction had 7 bases not matched to a gene; V was cut back by 4 bases and J by 1 base. The DNA of the CDR3 is TGTGCCAGTAGTAAAAGGACTAGCGGGAGTCATTCCTACGAGCAGTACTTC. Amino acid sequence: CASSKRTSGSHSYEQYF.

The chain employs TRBV4-3 and TRBJ1-4, with TRBD1 identical over 10 bases. Germline V lookup: CDR1 LGHNA, CDR2 YSLEER. V trimming: 2 bases; J trimming: 5 bases; junction bases outside the gene matches: 5. The CDR3 consists of 16 residues. This chain's CDR3 is CASSQPRTGGNEKLFF. The DNA for the CDR3 is TGCGCCAGCAGCCAACCCCGGACAGGGGGAAATGAAAAACTGTTTTTT.

Worth noting for this clonotype: This may arise from a read error, as a much more abundant clone is one base away. This chain links TRBV20-1 with TRBJ2-3; TRBD2 agrees at 12 bases. Germline CDR1 and CDR2: DFQATT and SNEGSKA (reference sequence). J lost 3 bases, V lost 3 bases, and 4 bases had no gene match. CDR3 length: 15 residues. CDR3 region: CSARETSGSTDTQYF. CDR3 nucleotides: TGCAGTGCTAGGGAGACTAGCGGGAGTACAGATACGCAGTATTTT.

This clonotype was seen a few times. The chain joins TRBV27 to TRBJ2-7; D is unresolved. V lost 2 bases and J 7 bases, leaving 18 bases between the germline ends. The CDR3 consists of 15 residues. Germline loops: CDR1 MNHEY, CDR2 SMNVEV (reference sequence). CDR3 bases: TGTGCCAGCAGTTTACAAGGATATGGAAGTAAGGAGCAGTACTTC. This encodes CASSLQGYGSKEQYF.

The sample holds one count of this clonotype. The J gene is TRBJ2-3, the V gene TRBV20-1; TRBD1 agrees at 9 bases. The CDR3 runs to 15 residues. Germline V gene data show CDR1 as DFQATT and CDR2 as SNEGSKA (reference sequence). J lost 3 bases, V lost 4 bases, and 8 bases had no gene match. This CDR3 is CSAKVGTGYTDTQYF. The CDR3 nucleotides read TGCAGTGCTAAAGTCGGGACAGGGTATACAGATACGCAGTATTTT.

This chain joins TRBV6-2 or TRBV6-3 and TRBJ1-2; D may be TRBD1 (5 bases). The germline gives CDR1 MNHEY, CDR2 SVGEGT. The CDR3 has 14 amino acids. Deletions cut 2 bases from V and 4 bases from J, with 11 bases between. CDR3 bases: TGTGCCAGCAGTTACGGTGGGGACCTCTATGGCTACACCTTC. Translating it yields CASSYGGDLYGYTF.